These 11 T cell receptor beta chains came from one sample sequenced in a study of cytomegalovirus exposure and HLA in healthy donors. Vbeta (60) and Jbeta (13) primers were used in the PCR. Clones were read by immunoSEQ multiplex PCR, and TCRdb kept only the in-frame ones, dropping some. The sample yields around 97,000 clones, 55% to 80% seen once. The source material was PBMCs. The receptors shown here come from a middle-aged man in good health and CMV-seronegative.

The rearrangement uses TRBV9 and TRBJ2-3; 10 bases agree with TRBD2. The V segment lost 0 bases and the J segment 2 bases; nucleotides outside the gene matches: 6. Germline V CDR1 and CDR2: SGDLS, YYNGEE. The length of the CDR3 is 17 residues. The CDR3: CASSVGWSGGDTDTQYF. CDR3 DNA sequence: TGTGCCAGCAGCGTAGGCTGGAGCGGGGGGGACACAGATACGCAGTATTTT.

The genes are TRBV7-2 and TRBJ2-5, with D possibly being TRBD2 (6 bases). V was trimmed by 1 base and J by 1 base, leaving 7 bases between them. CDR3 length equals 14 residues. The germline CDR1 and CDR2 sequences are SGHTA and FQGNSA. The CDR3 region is CASSLGGVQETQYF. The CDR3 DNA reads TGTGCCAGCAGCTTAGGGGGGGTCCAAGAGACCCAGTACTTC.

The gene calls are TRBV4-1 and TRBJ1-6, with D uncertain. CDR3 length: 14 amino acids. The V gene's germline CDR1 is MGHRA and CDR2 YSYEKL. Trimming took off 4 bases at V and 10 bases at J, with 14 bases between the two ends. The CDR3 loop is CASSRGLSRSPLHF. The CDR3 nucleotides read TGCGCCAGCAGCCGAGGCCTCTCCCGGTCACCCCTCCACTTT.

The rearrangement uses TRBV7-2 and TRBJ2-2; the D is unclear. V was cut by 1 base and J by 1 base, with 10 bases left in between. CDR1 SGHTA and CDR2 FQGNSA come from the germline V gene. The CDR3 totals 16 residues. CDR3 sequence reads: CASSLDKYLNTGELFF. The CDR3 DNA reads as TGTGCCAGCAGCTTAGATAAGTACTTGAACACCGGGGAGCTGTTTTTT.

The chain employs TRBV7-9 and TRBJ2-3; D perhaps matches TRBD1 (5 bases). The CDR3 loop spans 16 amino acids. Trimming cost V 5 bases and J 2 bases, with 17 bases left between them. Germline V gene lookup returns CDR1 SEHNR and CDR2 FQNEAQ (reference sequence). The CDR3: CASSTDPDRHTDTQYF. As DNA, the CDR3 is TGTGCCAGCAGCACAGACCCAGACAGACACACAGATACGCAGTATTTT.

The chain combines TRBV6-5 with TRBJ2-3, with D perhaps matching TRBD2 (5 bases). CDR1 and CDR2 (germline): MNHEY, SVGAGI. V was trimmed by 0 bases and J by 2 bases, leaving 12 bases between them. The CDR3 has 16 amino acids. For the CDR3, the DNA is TGTGCCAGCAGTTACTCCGGGGTCCTTGACACAGATACGCAGTATTTT. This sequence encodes CASSYSGVLDTDTQYF.

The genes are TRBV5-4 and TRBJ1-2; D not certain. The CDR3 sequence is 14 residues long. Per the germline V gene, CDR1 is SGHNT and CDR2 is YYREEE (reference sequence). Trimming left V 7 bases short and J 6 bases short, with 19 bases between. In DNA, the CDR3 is TGTGCCAGCGGAGATAAATGGGGAGCAAATGGCTACACCTTC. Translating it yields CASGDKWGANGYTF.

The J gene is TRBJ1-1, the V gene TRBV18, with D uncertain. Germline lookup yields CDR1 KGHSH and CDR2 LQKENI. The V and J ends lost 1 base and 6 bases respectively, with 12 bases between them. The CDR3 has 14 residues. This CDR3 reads CASSPQTSYAEAFF. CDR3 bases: TGTGCCAGCTCACCACAAACTTCGTACGCTGAAGCTTTCTTT.

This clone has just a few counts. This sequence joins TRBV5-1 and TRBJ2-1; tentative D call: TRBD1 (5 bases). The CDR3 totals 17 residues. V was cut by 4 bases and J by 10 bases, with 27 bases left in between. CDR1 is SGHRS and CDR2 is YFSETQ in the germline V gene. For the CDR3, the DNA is TGCGCCAGCAGCCCAAGGCGCCCCCCGATTGCCCCAGGGGAGCAGTTCTTC. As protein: CASSPRRPPIAPGEQFF.

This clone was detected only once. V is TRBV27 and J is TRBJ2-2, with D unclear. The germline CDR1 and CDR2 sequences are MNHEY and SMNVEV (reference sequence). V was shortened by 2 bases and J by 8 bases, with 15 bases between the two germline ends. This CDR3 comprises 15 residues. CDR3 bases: TGTGCCAGCAGTTTAACCCTCTTACCCACAGGGGAGCTGTTTTTT. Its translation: CASSLTLLPTGELFF.

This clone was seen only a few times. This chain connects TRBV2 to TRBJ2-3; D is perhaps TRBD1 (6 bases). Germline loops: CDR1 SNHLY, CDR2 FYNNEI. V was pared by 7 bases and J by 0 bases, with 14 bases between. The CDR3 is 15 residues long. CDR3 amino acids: CASTDRQASTDTQYF. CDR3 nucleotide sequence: TGTGCCAGCACCGACCGACAGGCTAGCACAGATACGCAGTATTTT.